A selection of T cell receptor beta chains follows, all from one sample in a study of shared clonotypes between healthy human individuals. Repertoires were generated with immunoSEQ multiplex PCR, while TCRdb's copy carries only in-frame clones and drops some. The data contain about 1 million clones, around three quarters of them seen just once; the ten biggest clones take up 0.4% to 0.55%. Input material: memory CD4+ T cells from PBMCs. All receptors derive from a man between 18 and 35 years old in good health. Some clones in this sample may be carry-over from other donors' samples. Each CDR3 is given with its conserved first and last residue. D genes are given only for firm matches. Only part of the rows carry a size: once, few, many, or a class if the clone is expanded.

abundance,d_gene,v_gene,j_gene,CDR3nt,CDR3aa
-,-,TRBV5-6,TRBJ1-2,TGTGCCAGCAGCCACCCTAATTTCCGTACAGGCTACACCTTC,CASSHPNFRTGYTF
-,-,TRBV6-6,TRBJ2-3,TGTGCCAGCAGTTACGTGGCAGGGGGCACAGATACGCAGTATTTT,CASSYVAGGTDTQYF
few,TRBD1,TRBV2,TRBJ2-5,TGTGCCAGCAGTGAAATGGGACAGGCATTAGAGACCCAGTACTTC,CASSEMGQALETQYF
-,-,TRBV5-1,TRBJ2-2,TGCGCCAGCAGCTTGGAGGGACAGAACACCGGGGAGCTGTTTTTT,CASSLEGQNTGELFF
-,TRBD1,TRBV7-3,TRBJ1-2,TGTGCCAGCAGCTTAAGGGACAGGGAGCGTGGCTACACCTTC,CASSLRDRERGYTF
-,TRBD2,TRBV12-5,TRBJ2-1,TGTGCTAGTGCCAAAGGGACTAGCGGGATAGGTGAGCAGTTCTTC,CASAKGTSGIGEQFF
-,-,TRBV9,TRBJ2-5,TGTGCCAGCAGCGGCCGGGGTCAAGAGACCCAGTACTTC,CASSGRGQETQYF
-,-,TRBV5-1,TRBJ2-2,TGCGCCAGCAGCGAGCTACAGGGAACCGGGGAGCTGTTTTTT,CASSELQGTGELFF
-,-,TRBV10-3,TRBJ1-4,TGTGCCATCCGGGACCGCCTGGGAGGTGAAAAACTGTTTTTT,CAIRDRLGGEKLFF
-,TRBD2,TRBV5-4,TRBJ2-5,TGTGCCAGCAGCTGGAGCCCTAGCGGGAGAGAGACCCAGTACTTC,CASSWSPSGRETQYF
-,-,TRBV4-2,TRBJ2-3,TGTGCCAGCAGTCCAGTGGGGGGAGACGGAGATACGCAGTATTTT,CASSPVGGDGDTQYF
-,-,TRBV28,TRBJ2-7,TGTGCCAGCAGGCTGACGGATTCCTACGAGCAGTACTTC,CASRLTDSYEQYF
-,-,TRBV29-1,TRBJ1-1,TGCAGCGTGGGGATTGGACAGAGGAACACTGAAGCTTTCTTT,CSVGIGQRNTEAFF
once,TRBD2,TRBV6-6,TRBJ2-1,TGTGCCAGCAGTTCAACTAGCGGGATGGGAGAGCAGTTCTTC,CASSSTSGMGEQFF
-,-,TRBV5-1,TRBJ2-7,TGCGCCAGCAGCTTGGACAGAAACTACGAGCAGTACTTC,CASSLDRNYEQYF
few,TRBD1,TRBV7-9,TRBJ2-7,TGTGCCAGCAGCTCGACTACCGGGACAGGATACGAGCAGTACTTC,CASSSTTGTGYEQYF
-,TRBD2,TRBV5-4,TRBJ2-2,TGTGCCAGCAGCCATCGGGCTAGCGGGAATAACGGGGAGCTGTTTTTT,CASSHRASGNNGELFF
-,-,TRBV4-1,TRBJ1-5,TGCGCCAGCAGCCTTGGAGGCGGGGAAATTGGCCAGCCCCAGCATTTT,CASSLGGGEIGQPQHF
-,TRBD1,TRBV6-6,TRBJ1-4,TGTGCCAGCAGCCGACAGGGGGAGAATGAAAAACTGTTTTTT,CASSRQGENEKLFF
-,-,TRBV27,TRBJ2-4,TGTGCCAGCGGGGAAGGCAAAAACATTCAGTACTTC,CASGEGKNIQYF
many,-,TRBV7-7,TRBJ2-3,TGTGCCAGCAGTCAGGGGGGATACACAGATACGCAGTATTTT,CASSQGGYTDTQYF
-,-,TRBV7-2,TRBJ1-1,TGTGCCAGCAGTTATCAGTGGAACACTGAAGCTTTCTTT,CASSYQWNTEAFF
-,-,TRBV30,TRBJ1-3,TGTGCCTGGAGTGTTTGGGGGCGCGGAAACACCATATATTTT,CAWSVWGRGNTIYF
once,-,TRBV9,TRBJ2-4,TGTGCCAGCAGTGGTCAGTACTTC,CASSGQYF
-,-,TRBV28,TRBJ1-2,TGTGCCAGCAGTGCCGACCCCGACTATGGCTACACCTTC,CASSADPDYGYTF